This TCR beta chain is drawn from a study of PD-L1 blockade in urothelial cancer. About the study: Blood yielded a median of 141,255 T cells per sample. Study-wide results and caveats: By 3 weeks, tumor-associated blood clones had expanded more in durable-benefit patients.

Regarding this clone: Its antigen is not identified.

The time point denotes: peripheral blood 6 weeks after treatment start. Germline CDR1 and CDR2: SGHDN and FVKESK. V lost 2 bases and J lost 5; bases outside the gene matches: 3. The CDR3 has 14 amino acids. Only in-frame clones appear in the TCRdb table, and some are missing; sequencing was by immunoSEQ multiplex PCR. This sample has fewer than 50,000 clones, with roughly nine tenths found just once. Sequenced here: PBMCs, sampled around atezolizumab (anti-PD-L1) treatment. V usage is TRBV14 and J usage is TRBJ2-1, with 7 bases lining up with TRBD2. The receptor's source is a man in his 70s with urothelial cancer. Here the CDR3 reads CASSQPSGNNEQFF. CDR3 DNA sequence: TGTGCCAGCAGCCAACCTAGCGGAAACAATGAGCAGTTCTTC. The complete variable domain, with remaining parts taken from reference TRBV14 and TRBJ2-1, reads EAGVTQFPSHSVIEKGQTVTLRCDPISGHDNLYWYRRVMGKEIKFLLHFVKESKQDESGMPNNRFLAERTGGTYSTLKVQPAELEDSGVYFCASSQPSGNNEQFFGPGTRLTVL.